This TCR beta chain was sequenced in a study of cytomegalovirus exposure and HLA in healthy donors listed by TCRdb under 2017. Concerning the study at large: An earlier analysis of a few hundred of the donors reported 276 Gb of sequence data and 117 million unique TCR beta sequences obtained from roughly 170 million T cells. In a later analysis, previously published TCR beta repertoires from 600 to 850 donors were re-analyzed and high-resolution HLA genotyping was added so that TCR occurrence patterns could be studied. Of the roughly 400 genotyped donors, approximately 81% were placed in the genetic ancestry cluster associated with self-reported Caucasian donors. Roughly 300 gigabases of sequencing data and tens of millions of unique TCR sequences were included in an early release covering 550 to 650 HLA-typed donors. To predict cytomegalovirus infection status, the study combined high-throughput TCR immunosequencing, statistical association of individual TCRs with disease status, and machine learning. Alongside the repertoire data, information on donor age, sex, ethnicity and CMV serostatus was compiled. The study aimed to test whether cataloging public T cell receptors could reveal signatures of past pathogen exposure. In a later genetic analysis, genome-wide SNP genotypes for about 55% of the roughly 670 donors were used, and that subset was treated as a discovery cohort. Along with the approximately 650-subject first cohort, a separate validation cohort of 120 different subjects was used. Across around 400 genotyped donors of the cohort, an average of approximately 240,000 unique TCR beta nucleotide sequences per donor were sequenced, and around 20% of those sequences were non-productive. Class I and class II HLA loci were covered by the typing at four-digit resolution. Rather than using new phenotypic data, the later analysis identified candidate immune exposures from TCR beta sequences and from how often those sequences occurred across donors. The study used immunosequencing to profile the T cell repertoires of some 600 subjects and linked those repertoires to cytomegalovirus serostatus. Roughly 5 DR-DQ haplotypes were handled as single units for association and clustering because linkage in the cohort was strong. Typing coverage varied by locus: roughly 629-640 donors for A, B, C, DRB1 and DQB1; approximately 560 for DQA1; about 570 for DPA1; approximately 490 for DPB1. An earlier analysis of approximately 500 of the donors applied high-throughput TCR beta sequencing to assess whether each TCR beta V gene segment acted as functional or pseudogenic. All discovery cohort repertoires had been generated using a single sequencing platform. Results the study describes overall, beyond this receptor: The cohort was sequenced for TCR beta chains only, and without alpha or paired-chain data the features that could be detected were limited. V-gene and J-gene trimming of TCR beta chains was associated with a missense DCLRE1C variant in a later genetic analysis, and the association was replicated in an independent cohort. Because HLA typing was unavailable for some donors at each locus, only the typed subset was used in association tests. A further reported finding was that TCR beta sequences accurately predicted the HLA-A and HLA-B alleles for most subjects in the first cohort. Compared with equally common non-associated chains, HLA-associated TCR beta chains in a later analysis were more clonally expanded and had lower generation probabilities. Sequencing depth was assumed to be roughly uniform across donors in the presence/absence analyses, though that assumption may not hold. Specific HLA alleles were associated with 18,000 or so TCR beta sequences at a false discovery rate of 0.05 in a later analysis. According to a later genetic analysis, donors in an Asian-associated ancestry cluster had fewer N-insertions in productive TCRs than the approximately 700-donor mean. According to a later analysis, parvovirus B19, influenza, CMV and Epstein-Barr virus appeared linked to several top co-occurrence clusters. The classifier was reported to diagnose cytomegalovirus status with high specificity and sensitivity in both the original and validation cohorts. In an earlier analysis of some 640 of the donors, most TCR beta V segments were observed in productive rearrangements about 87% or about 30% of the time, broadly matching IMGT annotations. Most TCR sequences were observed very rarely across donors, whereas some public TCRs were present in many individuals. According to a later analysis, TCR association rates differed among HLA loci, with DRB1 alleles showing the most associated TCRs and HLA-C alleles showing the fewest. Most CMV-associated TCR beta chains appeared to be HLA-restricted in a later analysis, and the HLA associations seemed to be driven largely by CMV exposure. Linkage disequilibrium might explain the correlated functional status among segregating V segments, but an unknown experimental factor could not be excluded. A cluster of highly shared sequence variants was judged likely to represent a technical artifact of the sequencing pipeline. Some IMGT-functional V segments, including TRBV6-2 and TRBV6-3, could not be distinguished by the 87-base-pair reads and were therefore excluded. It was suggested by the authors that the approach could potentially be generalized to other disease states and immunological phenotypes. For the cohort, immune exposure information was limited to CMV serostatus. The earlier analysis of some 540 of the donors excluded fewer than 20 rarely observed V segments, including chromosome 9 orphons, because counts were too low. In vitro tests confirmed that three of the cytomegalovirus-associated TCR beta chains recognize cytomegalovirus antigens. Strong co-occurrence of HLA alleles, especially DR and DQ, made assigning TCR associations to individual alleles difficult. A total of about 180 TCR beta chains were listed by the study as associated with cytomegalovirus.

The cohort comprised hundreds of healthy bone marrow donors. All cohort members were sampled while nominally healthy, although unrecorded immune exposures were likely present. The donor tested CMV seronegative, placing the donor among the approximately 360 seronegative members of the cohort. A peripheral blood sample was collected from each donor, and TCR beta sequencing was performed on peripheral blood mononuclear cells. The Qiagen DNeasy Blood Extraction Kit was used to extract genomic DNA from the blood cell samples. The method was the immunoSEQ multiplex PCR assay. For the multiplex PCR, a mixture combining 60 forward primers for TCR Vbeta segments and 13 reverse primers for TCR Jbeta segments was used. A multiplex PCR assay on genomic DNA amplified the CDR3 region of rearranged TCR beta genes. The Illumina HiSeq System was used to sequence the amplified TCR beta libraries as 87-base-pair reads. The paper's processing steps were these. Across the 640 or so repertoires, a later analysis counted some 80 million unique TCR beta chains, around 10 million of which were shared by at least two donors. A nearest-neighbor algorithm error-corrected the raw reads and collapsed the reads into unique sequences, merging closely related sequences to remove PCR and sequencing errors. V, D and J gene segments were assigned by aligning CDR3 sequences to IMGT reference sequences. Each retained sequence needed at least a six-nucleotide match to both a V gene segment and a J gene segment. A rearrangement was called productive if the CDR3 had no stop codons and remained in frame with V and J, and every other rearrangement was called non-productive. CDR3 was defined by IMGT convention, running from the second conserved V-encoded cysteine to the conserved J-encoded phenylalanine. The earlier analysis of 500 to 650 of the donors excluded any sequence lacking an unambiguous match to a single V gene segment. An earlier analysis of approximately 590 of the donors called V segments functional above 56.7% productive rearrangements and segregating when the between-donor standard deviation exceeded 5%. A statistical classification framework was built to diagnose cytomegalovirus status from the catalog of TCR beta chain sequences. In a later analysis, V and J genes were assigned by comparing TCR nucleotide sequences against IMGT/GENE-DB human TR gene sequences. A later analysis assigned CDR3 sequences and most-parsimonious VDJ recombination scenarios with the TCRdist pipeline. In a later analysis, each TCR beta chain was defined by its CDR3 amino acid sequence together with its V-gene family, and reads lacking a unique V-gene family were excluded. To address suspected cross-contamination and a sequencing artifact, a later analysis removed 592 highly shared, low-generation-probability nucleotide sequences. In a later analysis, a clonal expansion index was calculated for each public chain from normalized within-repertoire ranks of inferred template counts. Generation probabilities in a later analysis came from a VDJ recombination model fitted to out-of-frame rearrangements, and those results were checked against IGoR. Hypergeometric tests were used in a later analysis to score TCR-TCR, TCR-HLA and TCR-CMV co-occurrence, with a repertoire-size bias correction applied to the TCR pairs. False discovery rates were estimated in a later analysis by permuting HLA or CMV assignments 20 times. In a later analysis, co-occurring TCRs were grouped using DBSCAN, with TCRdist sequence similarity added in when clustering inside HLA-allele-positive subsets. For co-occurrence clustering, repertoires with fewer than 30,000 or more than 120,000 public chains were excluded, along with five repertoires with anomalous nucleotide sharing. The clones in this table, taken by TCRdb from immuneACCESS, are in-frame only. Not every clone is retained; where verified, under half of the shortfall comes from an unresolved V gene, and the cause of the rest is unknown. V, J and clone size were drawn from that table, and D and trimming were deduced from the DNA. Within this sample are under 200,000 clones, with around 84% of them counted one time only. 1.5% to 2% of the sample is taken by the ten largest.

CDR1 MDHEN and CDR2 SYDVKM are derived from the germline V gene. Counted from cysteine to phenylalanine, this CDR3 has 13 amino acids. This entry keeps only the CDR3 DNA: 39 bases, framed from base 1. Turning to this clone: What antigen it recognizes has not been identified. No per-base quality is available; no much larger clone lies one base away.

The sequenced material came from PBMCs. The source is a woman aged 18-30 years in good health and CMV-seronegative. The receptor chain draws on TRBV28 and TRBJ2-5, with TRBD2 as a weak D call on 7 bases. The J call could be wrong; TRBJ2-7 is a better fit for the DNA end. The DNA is TGTGCCACCTACAGGGAGGGGGTGGACGAGCAGTACTTC. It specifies CATYREGVDEQYF.